These 30 T cell receptor beta chains came from one sample sequenced in a study of T cells in tumors after PD-1 blockade. Assay used: immunoSEQ multiplex PCR; TCRdb lists only in-frame clones, some missing. This sample has about 25,000 clones, with about 82% found just once. The starting material was PBMCs, obtained after anti-PD-1 treatment. The source of these receptors is a human donor with basal cell carcinoma.

The chain carries TRBV5-1 and TRBJ2-1; D remains unclear. The CDR3 has 15 amino acids. Germline CDR1 and CDR2: SGHRS and YFSETQ. Trimming removed 0 bases at V and 8 bases at J, with 15 bases between. In nucleotides, the CDR3 is TGCGCCAGCAGCTTGGATGGGGTCCATGGGGATGAGCAGTTCTTC. Its translation: CASSLDGVHGDEQFF.

This clone was counted between two and nine times. V is TRBV5-6 and J is TRBJ1-4; 7 nucleotides line up with TRBD1. This CDR3 has 17 amino acids. CDR1 is SGHDT, CDR2 YYEEEE, per germline. After removal of 1 base from V and 0 bases from J, the junction contained 6 bases not matched to a gene. DNA of the CDR3: TGTGCCAGCAGCTTGACAGGGGATGTTGCAACTAATGAAAAACTGTTTTTT. Translating it yields CASSLTGDVATNEKLFF. The full variable domain, in which reference TRBV5-6 and TRBJ1-4 provide the parts outside the CDR3, is DAGVTQSPTHLIKTRGQQVTLRCSPKSGHDTVSWYQQALGQGPQFIFQYYEEEERQRGNFPDRFSGHQFPNYSSELNVNALLLGDSALYLCASSLTGDVATNEKLFFGSGTQLSVL.

This sequence joins TRBV7-3 and TRBJ2-3; no reliable D call. V lost 4 bases, J lost 0 bases, and 11 bases lay in between. Germline V CDR1 and CDR2: SGHTA, FQGTGA. The CDR3 runs 15 residues. The CDR3 nucleotides read TGTGCCAGCAGCTCAGGCCGGACGAGCACAGATACGCAGTATTTT. It translates to CASSSGRTSTDTQYF.

This clone has only one observation. V and J are TRBV5-6 and TRBJ1-1; tentatively, D is TRBD1 (5 bases). The CDR3 sequence is 15 residues long. V was pared by 0 bases and J by 0 bases, with 9 bases between. CDR1 and CDR2 from the germline V gene are SGHDT and YYEEEE. The CDR3: CASSLDAGLNTEAFF. The CDR3 DNA reads TGTGCCAGCAGCTTGGATGCAGGGTTGAACACTGAAGCTTTCTTT. Full variable domain (rest looked up from reference TRBV5-6 and TRBJ1-1): DAGVTQSPTHLIKTRGQQVTLRCSPKSGHDTVSWYQQALGQGPQFIFQYYEEEERQRGNFPDRFSGHQFPNYSSELNVNALLLGDSALYLCASSLDAGLNTEAFFGQGTRLTVV.

The genes are TRBV19 and TRBJ1-5; no definite D call. The CDR3 is made up of 14 amino acids. CDR1 and CDR2 (germline): LNHDA, SQIVND (reference sequence). V gave up 3 bases and J gave up 1 base, with 7 bases separating them. DNA of the CDR3: TGTGCCAGTAGTATTGTCGCAAGCAATCAGCCCCAGCATTTT. It encodes CASSIVASNQPQHF.

This clone was counted once. The genes are TRBV5-6 and TRBJ2-3, with 7 bases fitting TRBD2. CDR1 is SGHDT, CDR2 YYEEEE, per germline. V shed 4 bases, J shed 4 bases, and the junction held 9 bases outside the gene matches. This CDR3 contains 15 residues. CDR3 nucleotide sequence: TGTGCCAGCAGCCCGAATGGGGGGAGGGCAGATACGCAGTATTTT. Its protein product is CASSPNGGRADTQYF. The whole variable domain, filled in from reference TRBV5-6 and TRBJ2-3, reads DAGVTQSPTHLIKTRGQQVTLRCSPKSGHDTVSWYQQALGQGPQFIFQYYEEEERQRGNFPDRFSGHQFPNYSSELNVNALLLGDSALYLCASSPNGGRADTQYFGPGTRLTVL.

J is TRBJ1-2 and V is TRBV3-1 (or the pseudogene TRBV3-2); maybe TRBD1 (5 bases). The CDR3 is made up of 15 amino acids. Per germline, CDR1 LGHDT and CDR2 YNNKEL (reference sequence). The V end was cut by 6 bases, the J end by 3 bases, with 17 bases between. CDR3 DNA: TGTGCCAGCAGTCAAAGCCCCAGGGAGCACTATGGCTACACCTTC. Translated: CASSQSPREHYGYTF.

The V and J genes are TRBV12-3 or TRBV12-4 and TRBJ1-1; D remains ambiguous. This CDR3 has 13 residues. V was pared by 6 bases and J by 8 bases, with 16 bases between. The CDR3 coding sequence is TGTGCCAGCAGCCCGAGACTTGGGGTAGAAGCTTTCTTT. This codes for CASSPRLGVEAFF.

This chain links TRBV7-8 with TRBJ1-6, with D perhaps matching TRBD1 (5 bases). The CDR3 contains 13 residues. V lost 1 base and J 13 bases, leaving 11 bases between the germline ends. The germline V gene encodes CDR1 SGHVS and CDR2 FQNEAQ. The CDR3 sequence: CASSLERGNPLHF. The DNA of the CDR3 is TGTGCCAGCAGCTTAGAGAGGGGTAACCCCCTCCACTTT.

The CDR3 reads CASFSGQGTDTQYF. The CDR3 DNA is TGTGCCAGTTTTTCGGGACAAGGCACAGATACGCAGTATTTT. The chain employs TRBV19 and TRBJ2-3; TRBD1 is a possible D gene (6 bases). V was clipped by 8 bases and J by 1 base, with 13 bases between them. This CDR3 spans 14 amino acids. Germline CDR1 is LNHDA and CDR2 is SQIVND (reference sequence).

The chain links TRBV6-5 to TRBJ2-3; 10 nucleotides line up with TRBD2. The V gene end was trimmed by 3 bases and the J gene end by 4 bases; junction bases not matched to a gene: 7. The germline gives CDR1 MNHEY, CDR2 SVGAGI. The CDR3 runs 16 residues. The CDR3 nucleotides read TGTGCCAGCAGTTATGCAAAAGGGACTAGCGCAGATACGCAGTATTTT. Translated, it gives CASSYAKGTSADTQYF.

This clone has just a few counts. J is TRBJ2-7 and V is TRBV4-2; a weak D match, TRBD2 (5 bases). This CDR3 has 15 amino acids. Per germline, CDR1 LGHNA and CDR2 YNFKEQ. The germline V and J ends were trimmed by 1 base and 6 bases, with 16 bases remaining between them. The CDR3 protein is CASSQGTGPEGEQYF. As DNA, the CDR3 is TGTGCCAGCAGCCAAGGTACGGGCCCCGAGGGCGAGCAGTACTTC.

The rearrangement uses TRBV28 and TRBJ1-5; tentative D call: TRBD1 (5 bases). The germline CDR1 and CDR2 sequences are MDHEN and SYDVKM. The ends were cut back, 7 bases at V and 3 bases at J, with 16 bases in the middle. The CDR3 consists of 15 residues. In DNA form, the CDR3 reads TGTGCCAGCACCCATGGGGGAGCATACAATCAGCCCCAGCATTTT. Its protein product is CASTHGGAYNQPQHF.

This clone was counted a single time. The chain joins TRBV7-8 to TRBJ2-7, with 9 bases identical to TRBD2. Germline loops: CDR1 SGHVS, CDR2 FQNEAQ. The CDR3 is 16 amino acids. The V and J ends lost 5 bases and 2 bases, in that order; junction bases with no gene match: 10. The CDR3 coding sequence is TGTGCCAGCAGCAAAGAGGCTAGCGGGGTCCCCTACGAGCAGTACTTC. The encoded protein is CASSKEASGVPYEQYF.

This rearrangement joins TRBV5-4 to TRBJ2-5; 8 positions match TRBD1. V lost 0 bases, J lost 11 bases, and 15 bases stayed unmatched. CDR1 and CDR2 (germline): SGHNT, YYREEE (reference sequence). The CDR3 runs to 16 residues. CDR3 sequence: CASSLVPGQDPLGQYF. The CDR3, as DNA: TGTGCCAGCAGCTTGGTGCCGGGACAGGACCCGTTAGGGCAGTACTTC.

In its sample, this clone was seen a few times. This chain connects TRBV27 to TRBJ1-2; the D is unclear. This CDR3 region has 13 residues. Trimming left V 3 bases short and J 2 bases short, with 7 bases between. CDR1 is MNHEY, CDR2 SMNVEV, per germline (reference sequence). CDR3 residues: CASSLKQNYGYTF. CDR3 in DNA: TGTGCCAGCAGTTTGAAACAAAACTATGGCTACACCTTC.

The gene calls are TRBV7-9 and TRBJ2-7; 7 nucleotides match TRBD2. The CDR3 extends over 15 amino acids. Germline CDR1 is SEHNR and CDR2 is FQNEAQ (reference sequence). V lost 1 base to trimming and J lost 5 bases; unmatched junction nucleotides: 8. The CDR3 loop reads CASSLGSSGSHEQYF. The CDR3 DNA is TGTGCCAGCAGCTTAGGGTCTAGCGGTTCCCACGAGCAGTACTTC.

The chain recombines TRBV4-1 with TRBJ2-7; D is undetermined. This CDR3 contains 14 residues. V dropped 3 bases and J dropped 6 bases, with 15 bases sitting between them. The germline gives CDR1 MGHRA, CDR2 YSYEKL. CDR3 sequence (DNA): TGCGCCAGCAGCCAGGAACAAGGTGGCCGCGAGCAGTACTTC. Translating gives CASSQEQGGREQYF.

This sequence joins TRBV9 and TRBJ1-4, with a possible D match to TRBD1 (5 bases). Germline lookup yields CDR1 SGDLS and CDR2 YYNGEE. The CDR3 has 16 amino acids. The V end lost 3 bases, the J end lost 0 bases, and 12 bases lay between the germline ends. In DNA, the CDR3 is TGTGCCAGCAGCGAGCGGGACGGTGCAACTAATGAAAAACTGTTTTTT. Residues: CASSERDGATNEKLFF.

The rearrangement uses TRBV19 and TRBJ1-4; TRBD1 is a possible D gene (5 bases). The V end lost 5 bases, the J end lost 5 bases, and 12 bases lay between the germline ends. Germline CDR1 is LNHDA and CDR2 is SQIVND (reference sequence). The CDR3 covers 14 residues. The CDR3 reads CASSFRDGNEKLFF. The DNA of the CDR3 is TGTGCCAGTAGTTTCCGGGACGGGAATGAAAAACTGTTTTTT.

This chain joins TRBV12-3 or TRBV12-4 and TRBJ1-2; possibly TRBD1 for D (5 bases). V gave up 5 bases and J gave up 12 bases, with 19 bases separating them. The CDR3 length is 13 residues. The CDR3 spells CASSPGVKWGNTF. CDR3 nucleotides: TGTGCCAGCAGTCCGGGGGTAAAATGGGGGAACACCTTC.

The rearrangement joins TRBV9 to TRBJ2-5; D is possibly TRBD1 (5 bases). Trimming cost V 1 base and J 4 bases, with 11 bases left between them. CDR1 is SGDLS, CDR2 YYNGEE, per germline. CDR3 length: 14 amino acids. The CDR3 nucleotides are TGTGCCAGCAGCGTAAGCTGGGGCGTAGAGACCCAGTACTTC. It specifies CASSVSWGVETQYF.

About this clone: The junction does not match germline at one end; this may be a read error. V is TRBV12-3 or TRBV12-4 and J is TRBJ1-2; possibly TRBD1 for D (6 bases). The CDR3 is 13 amino acids. In nucleotides, the CDR3 is TGTGCCCGCAGGGAGGGGGGAATGGGGGGCTACACCTTC. It yields the protein CARREGGMGGYTF.

The chain recombines TRBV5-1 with TRBJ2-5; D tentatively reads TRBD1 or TRBD2 (6 bases each). The CDR3 runs 15 residues. Germline V gene data show CDR1 as SGHRS and CDR2 as YFSETQ. Trimming took off 3 bases at V and 0 bases at J, with 12 bases between the two ends. CDR3 amino acids: CASSWGALNQETQYF. The CDR3 DNA reads as TGCGCCAGCAGCTGGGGGGCCCTGAACCAAGAGACCCAGTACTTC. Complete variable domain (other parts from reference TRBV5-1 and TRBJ2-5): KAGVTQTPRYLIKTRGQQVTLSCSPISGHRSVSWYQQTPGQGLQFLFEYFSETQRNKGNFPGRFSGRQFSNSRSEMNVSTLELGDSALYLCASSWGALNQETQYFGPGTRLLVL.

This clone was seen only a few times. V and J are TRBV5-1 and TRBJ1-1, with TRBD1 matching 7 bases. Germline V gene data show CDR1 as SGHRS and CDR2 as YFSETQ. Germline trimming cut 3 bases from V and 8 bases from J; bases unmatched to any gene: 1. The CDR3 runs 11 residues. CDR3 DNA sequence: TGCGCCAGCAGCTCGACAGGGGAAGCTTTCTTT. It specifies CASSSTGEAFF.

This CDR3 is CAGAGSQTGEQYF. The CDR3 nucleotides read TGTGCCGGAGCGGGGTCTCAAACGGGAGAGCAGTACTTC. The rearrangement links TRBV7-9 to TRBJ2-7; the match to TRBD2 covers 7 bases. V gave up 11 bases and J gave up 7 bases; unmatched junction bases: 14. This CDR3 is 13 amino acids long. Per the germline V gene, CDR1 is SEHNR and CDR2 is FQNEAQ (reference sequence). Complete variable domain (other parts from reference TRBV7-9 and TRBJ2-7): DTGVSQNPRHKITKRGQNVTFRCDPISEHNRLYWYRQTLGQGPEFLTYFQNEAQLEKSRLLSDRFSAERPKGSFSTLEIQRTEQGDSAMYLCAGAGSQTGEQYFGPGTRLTVT.

This clone appeared once. This chain links TRBV12-5 with TRBJ1-4, with D possibly matching TRBD1 (5 bases). The CDR3 runs 14 residues. Germline V gene sequence: CDR1 LGHNT, CDR2 FRNRAP. Deletions cut 6 bases from V and 4 bases from J, with 12 bases between. CDR3 sequence: CASGSGANNEKLFF. CDR3 nucleotide sequence: TGTGCTAGTGGCTCCGGGGCGAATAATGAAAAACTGTTTTTT.

The chain combines TRBV2 with TRBJ1-1; D gene ambiguous. The CDR3 consists of 12 residues. Per germline, CDR1 SNHLY and CDR2 FYNNEI. The V end lost 7 bases, the J end lost 11 bases, and 17 bases lay between the germline ends. This chain's CDR3 is CASINDAPGAFF. In DNA form, the CDR3 reads TGTGCCAGCATCAATGACGCTCCCGGGGCTTTCTTT. Complete variable domain (other parts from reference TRBV2 and TRBJ1-1): EPEVTQTPSHQVTQMGQEVILRCVPISNHLYFYWYRQILGQKVEFLVSFYNNEISEKSEIFDDQFSVERPDGSNFTLKIRSTKLEDSAMYFCASINDAPGAFFGQGTRLTVV.

The chain joins TRBV19 to TRBJ1-1; a possible D gene is TRBD1 (5 bases). Germline V CDR1 and CDR2: LNHDA, SQIVND (reference sequence). CDR3 length equals 13 residues. V lost 6 bases, J lost 0 bases, and 8 bases lay in between. CDR3 sequence: CASSQGLNTEAFF. The CDR3 DNA is TGTGCCAGTAGCCAGGGATTGAACACTGAAGCTTTCTTT.

CDR3 amino acids: CAWSLLGAVGNTIYF. CDR3 bases: TGTGCCTGGAGTCTACTGGGGGCGGTTGGAAACACCATATATTTT. V usage is TRBV30 and J usage is TRBJ1-3, with a possible D match to TRBD1 (6 bases). The germline V gene encodes CDR1 GTSNPN and CDR2 SVGIG (reference sequence). Trimming left V 2 bases short and J 3 bases short, with 14 bases between. CDR3 length: 15 amino acids.